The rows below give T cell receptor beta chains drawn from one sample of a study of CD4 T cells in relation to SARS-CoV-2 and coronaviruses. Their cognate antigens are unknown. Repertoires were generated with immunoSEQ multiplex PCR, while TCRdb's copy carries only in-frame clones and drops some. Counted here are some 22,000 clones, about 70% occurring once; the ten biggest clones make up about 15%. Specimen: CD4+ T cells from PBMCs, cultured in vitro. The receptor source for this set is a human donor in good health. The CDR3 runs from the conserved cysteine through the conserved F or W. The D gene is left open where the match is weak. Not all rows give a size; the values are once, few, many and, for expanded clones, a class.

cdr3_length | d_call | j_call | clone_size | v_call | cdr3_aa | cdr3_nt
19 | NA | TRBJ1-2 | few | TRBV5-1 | CASSGGRGASQTSNYGYTF | TGCGCCAGCAGCGGAGGTCGGGGGGCGTCCCAAACCTCTAACTATGGCTACACCTTC
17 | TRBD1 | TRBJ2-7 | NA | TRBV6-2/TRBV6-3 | CASSYSSGGRSSYEQYF | TGTGCCAGCAGTTACTCGTCAGGGGGCCGGAGCTCCTACGAGCAGTACTTC
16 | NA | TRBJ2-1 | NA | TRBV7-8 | CASSPRTASSYNEQFF | TGTGCCAGCAGCCCGAGAACAGCTAGCTCCTACAATGAGCAGTTCTTC
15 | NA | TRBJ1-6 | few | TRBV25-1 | CASSESDSLFSPLHF | TGTGCCAGCAGTGAATCGGACAGTTTGTTTTCACCCCTCCACTTT
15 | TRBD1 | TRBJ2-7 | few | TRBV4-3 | CASSPFLGQELEQYF | TGCGCCAGCAGCCCATTCCTGGGACAGGAGCTCGAGCAGTACTTC
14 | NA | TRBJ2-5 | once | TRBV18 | CASSPSTYQETQYF | TGTGCCAGCTCACCTTCCACTTACCAAGAGACCCAGTACTTC
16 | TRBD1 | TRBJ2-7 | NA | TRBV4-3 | CASSHPGEGGGYEQYF | TGCGCCAGCAGCCATCCCGGGGAAGGGGGCGGCTACGAGCAGTACTTC
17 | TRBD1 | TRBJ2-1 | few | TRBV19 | CASSIGYGTGIYNEQFF | TGTGCCAGTAGTATTGGTTACGGGACAGGGATTTACAATGAGCAGTTCTTC
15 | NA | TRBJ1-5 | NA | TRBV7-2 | CASSLALNSNQPQHF | TGTGCCAGCAGCTTAGCTCTGAATAGCAATCAGCCCCAGCATTTT
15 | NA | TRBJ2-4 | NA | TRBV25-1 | CASSEQGLAKNIQYF | TGTGCCAGCAGTGAGCAGGGACTAGCCAAAAACATTCAGTACTTC
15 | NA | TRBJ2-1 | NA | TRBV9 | CASSETSEARNEQFF | TGTGCCAGCAGCGAGACCTCTGAGGCCAGGAATGAGCAGTTCTTC
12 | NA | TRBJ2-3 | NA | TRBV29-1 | CSVARGIDTQYF | TGCAGCGTTGCAAGGGGAATAGATACGCAGTATTTT
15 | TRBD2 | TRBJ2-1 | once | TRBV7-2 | CASSAQGLAGNEQFF | TGTGCCAGCAGCGCCCAGGGACTAGCGGGTAATGAGCAGTTCTTC
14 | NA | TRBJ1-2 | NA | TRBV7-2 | CASSSYTGAPGYTF | TGTGCCAGCAGCTCTTACACGGGGGCGCCTGGCTACACCTTC
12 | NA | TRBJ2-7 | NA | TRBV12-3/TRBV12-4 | CASSLTSYEQYF | TGTGCCAGCAGTTTGACCTCCTACGAGCAGTACTTC
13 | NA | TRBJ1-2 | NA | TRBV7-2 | CASSFGQGPGYTF | TGTGCCAGCAGCTTCGGGCAGGGTCCTGGCTACACCTTC
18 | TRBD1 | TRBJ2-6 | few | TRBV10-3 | CAISESGTGSSGANVLTF | TGTGCCATCAGTGAGTCTGGGACAGGGTCCTCTGGGGCCAACGTCCTGACTTTC
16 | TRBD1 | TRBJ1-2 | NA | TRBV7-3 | CASSLYEQGAGGSYTF | TGTGCCAGCAGCTTATACGAACAGGGGGCCGGTGGAAGCTACACCTTC
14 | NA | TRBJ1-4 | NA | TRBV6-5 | CASKLGGIYEKLFF | TGTGCCAGCAAGTTAGGGGGTATTTATGAAAAACTGTTTTTT
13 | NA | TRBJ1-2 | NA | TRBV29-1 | CSVSNRGNYGYTF | TGCAGCGTGTCCAACCGGGGGAACTATGGCTACACCTTC
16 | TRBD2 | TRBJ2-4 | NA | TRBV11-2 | CASSPGGKGAKNIQYF | TGTGCCAGCAGCCCGGGGGGTAAGGGAGCCAAAAACATTCAGTACTTC
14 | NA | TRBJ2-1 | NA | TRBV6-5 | CASYSGSSYNEQFF | TGTGCCAGCTATAGCGGAAGCTCCTACAATGAGCAGTTCTTC
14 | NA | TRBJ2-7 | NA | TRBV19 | CASSNPGHDYEQYF | TGTGCCAGTAGTAATCCGGGACACGACTACGAGCAGTACTTC
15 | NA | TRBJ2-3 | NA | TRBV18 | CASSRSNRVTDTQYF | TGTGCCAGCTCACGCTCTAACAGGGTAACAGATACGCAGTATTTT
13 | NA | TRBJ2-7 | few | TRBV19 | CATAGQSSYEQYF | TGTGCCACTGCGGGACAGAGCTCCTACGAGCAGTACTTC
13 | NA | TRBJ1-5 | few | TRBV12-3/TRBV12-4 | CASSQDSNQPQHF | TGTGCCAGCAGCCAGGACAGCAATCAGCCCCAGCATTTT
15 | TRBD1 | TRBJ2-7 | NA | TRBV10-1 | CASSGGTGVLNEQYF | TGCGCCAGCAGTGGGGGGACAGGGGTGTTAAACGAGCAGTACTTC
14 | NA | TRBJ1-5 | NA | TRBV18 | CASSPQGNNQPQHF | TGTGCCAGCTCGCCACAGGGAAACAATCAGCCCCAGCATTTT